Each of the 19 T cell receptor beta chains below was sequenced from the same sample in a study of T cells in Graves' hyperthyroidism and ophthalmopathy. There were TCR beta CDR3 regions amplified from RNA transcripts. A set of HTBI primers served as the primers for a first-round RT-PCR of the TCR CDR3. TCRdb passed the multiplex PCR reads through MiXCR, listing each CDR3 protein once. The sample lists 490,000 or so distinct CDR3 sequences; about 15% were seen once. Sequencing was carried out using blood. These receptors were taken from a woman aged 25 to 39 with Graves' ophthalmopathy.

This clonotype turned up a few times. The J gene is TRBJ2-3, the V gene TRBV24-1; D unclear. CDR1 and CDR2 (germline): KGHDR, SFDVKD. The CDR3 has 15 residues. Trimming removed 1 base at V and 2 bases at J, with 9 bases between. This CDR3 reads CATSDFQESTDTQYF. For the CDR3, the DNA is TGTGCCACCAGTGATTTTCAAGAGTCCACAGATACGCAGTATTTT.

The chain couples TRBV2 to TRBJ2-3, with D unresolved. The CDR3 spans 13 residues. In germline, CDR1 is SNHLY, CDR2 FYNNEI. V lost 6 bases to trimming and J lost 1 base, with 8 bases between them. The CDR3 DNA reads TGTGCCAGCAGCGACTGGCGCACAGATACGCAGTATTTT. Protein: CASSDWRTDTQYF. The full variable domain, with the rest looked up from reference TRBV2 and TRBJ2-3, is EPEVTQTPSHQVTQMGQEVILRCVPISNHLYFYWYRQILGQKVEFLVSFYNNEISEKSEIFDDQFSVERPDGSNFTLKIRSTKLEDSAMYFCASSDWRTDTQYFGPGTRLTVL.

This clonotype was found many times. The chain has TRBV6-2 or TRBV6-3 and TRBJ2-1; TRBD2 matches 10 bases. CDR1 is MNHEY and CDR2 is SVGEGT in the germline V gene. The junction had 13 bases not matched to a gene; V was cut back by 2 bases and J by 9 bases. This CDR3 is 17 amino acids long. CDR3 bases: TGTGCCAGCAGTTACCGAACCCCTAGCGGGAGCAGTCGTGAGCAGTTCTTC. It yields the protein CASSYRTPSGSSREQFF.

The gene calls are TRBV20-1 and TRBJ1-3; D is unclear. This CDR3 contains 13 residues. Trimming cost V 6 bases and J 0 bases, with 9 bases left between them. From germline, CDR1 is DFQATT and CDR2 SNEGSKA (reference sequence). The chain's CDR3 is CSAFGGSGNTIYF. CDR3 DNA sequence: TGCAGTGCCTTTGGAGGCTCTGGAAACACCATATATTTT.

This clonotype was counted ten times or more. CDR3 protein: CASSPGLAGAYEQYF. The DNA for the CDR3 is TGTGCCAGCAGCCCCGGGCTAGCGGGAGCCTACGAGCAGTACTTC. This chain links TRBV13 with TRBJ2-7; 10 positions agree with TRBD2. Germline-derived CDR1 and CDR2 are PRHDT and FYEKMQ (reference sequence). The V and J ends lost 5 bases and 2 bases, in that order; junction bases with no gene match: 6. CDR3 length: 15 residues.

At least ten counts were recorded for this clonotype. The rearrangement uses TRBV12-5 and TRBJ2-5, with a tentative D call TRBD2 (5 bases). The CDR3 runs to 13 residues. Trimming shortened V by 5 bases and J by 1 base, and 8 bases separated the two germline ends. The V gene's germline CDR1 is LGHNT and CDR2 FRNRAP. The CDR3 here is CASGGRGQETQYF. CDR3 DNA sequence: TGTGCTAGTGGTGGCCGGGGCCAAGAGACCCAGTACTTC.

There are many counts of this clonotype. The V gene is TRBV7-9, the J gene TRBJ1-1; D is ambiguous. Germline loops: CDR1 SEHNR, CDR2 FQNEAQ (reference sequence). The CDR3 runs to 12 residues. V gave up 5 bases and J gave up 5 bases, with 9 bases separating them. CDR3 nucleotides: TGTGCCAGCAGCGCAGCGATGACTGAAGCTTTCTTT. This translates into CASSAAMTEAFF.

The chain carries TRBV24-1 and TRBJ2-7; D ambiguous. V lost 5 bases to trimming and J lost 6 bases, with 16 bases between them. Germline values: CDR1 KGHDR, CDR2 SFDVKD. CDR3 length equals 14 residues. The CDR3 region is CATSGPQLTGEQYF. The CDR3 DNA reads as TGTGCCACCAGTGGCCCTCAACTGACCGGCGAGCAGTACTTC.

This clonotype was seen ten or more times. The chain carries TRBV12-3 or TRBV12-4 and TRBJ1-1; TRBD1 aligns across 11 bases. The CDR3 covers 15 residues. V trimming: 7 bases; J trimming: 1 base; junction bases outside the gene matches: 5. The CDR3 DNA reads TGTGCCAGCATTCCCGGACAGGGGGCGAACACTGAAGCTTTCTTT. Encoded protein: CASIPGQGANTEAFF.

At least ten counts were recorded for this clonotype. In nucleotides, the CDR3 is TGTGCCACCAGTGGGGGTTTCTCCTACAATGAGCAGTTCTTC. Protein sequence: CATSGGFSYNEQFF. The genes are TRBV24-1 and TRBJ2-1; D is unresolved. This CDR3 spans 14 amino acids. Germline CDR1 is KGHDR and CDR2 is SFDVKD. Trimming cost V 5 bases and J 0 bases, with 7 bases left between them.

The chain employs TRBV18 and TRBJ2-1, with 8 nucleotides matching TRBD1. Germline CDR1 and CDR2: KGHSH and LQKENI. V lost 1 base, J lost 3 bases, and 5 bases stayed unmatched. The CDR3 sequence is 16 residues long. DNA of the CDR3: TGTGCCAGCTCACCACTGGGGACAGGCGACTACAATGAGCAGTTCTTC. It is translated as CASSPLGTGDYNEQFF. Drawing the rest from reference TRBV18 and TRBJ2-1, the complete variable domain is NAGVMQNPRHLVRRRGQEARLRCSPMKGHSHVYWYRQLPEEGLKFMVYLQKENIIDESGMPKERFSAEFPKEGPSILRIQQVVRGDSAAYFCASSPLGTGDYNEQFFGPGTRLTVL.

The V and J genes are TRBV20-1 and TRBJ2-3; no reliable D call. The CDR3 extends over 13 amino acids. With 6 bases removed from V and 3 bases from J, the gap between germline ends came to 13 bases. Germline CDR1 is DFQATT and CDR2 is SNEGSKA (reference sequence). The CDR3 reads CSAPRVGTDTQYF. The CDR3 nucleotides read TGCAGTGCCCCTAGGGTGGGGACAGATACGCAGTATTTT.

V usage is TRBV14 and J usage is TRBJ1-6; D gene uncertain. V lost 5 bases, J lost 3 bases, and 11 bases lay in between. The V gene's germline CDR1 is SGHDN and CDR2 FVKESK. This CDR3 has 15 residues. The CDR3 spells CASSSRTVYNSPLHF. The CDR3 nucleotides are TGTGCCAGCAGCTCACGGACGGTCTATAATTCACCCCTCCACTTT.

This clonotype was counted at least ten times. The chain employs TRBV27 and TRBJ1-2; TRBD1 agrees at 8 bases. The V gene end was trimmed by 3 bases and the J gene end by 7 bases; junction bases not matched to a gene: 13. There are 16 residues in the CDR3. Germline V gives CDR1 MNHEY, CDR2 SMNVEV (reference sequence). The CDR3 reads CASSFSHRGDAPGYTF. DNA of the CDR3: TGTGCCAGCAGTTTTTCCCACAGGGGGGACGCTCCTGGCTACACCTTC.

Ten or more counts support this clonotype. This chain's CDR3 is CASSLSSRQLGNEAFF. The CDR3 DNA reads as TGTGCCAGCAGCTTATCATCCCGTCAGCTGGGAAATGAAGCTTTCTTT. The chain is built from TRBV13 and TRBJ1-1; no clear D gene. This CDR3 is built from 16 residues. V was trimmed by 2 bases and J by 7 bases, leaving 20 bases between them. CDR1 is PRHDT and CDR2 is FYEKMQ in the germline V gene (reference sequence).

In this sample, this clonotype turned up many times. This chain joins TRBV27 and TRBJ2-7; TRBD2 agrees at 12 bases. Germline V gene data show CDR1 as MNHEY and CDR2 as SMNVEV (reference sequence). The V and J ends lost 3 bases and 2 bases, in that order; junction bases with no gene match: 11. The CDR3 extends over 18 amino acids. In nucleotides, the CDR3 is TGTGCCAGCAGTTTTGGCCCCCCTAGCGGGAGGGCTACCTACGAGCAGTACTTC. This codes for CASSFGPPSGRATYEQYF.

CDR3 bases: TGTGCCAGCAGCGAGGACAGGGGAACCACCGAGCAGTACTTC. Translation: CASSEDRGTTEQYF. The rearrangement uses TRBV5-4 and TRBJ2-7; 9 positions agree with TRBD1. Germline assignment: CDR1 SGHNT and CDR2 YYREEE (reference sequence). After removal of 4 bases from V and 6 bases from J, the junction contained 8 bases not matched to a gene. The CDR3 spans 14 residues.

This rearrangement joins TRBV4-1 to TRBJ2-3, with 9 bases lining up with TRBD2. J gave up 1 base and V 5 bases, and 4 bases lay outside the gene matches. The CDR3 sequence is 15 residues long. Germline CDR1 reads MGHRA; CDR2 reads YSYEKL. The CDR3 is CASSAGGWGTDTQYF. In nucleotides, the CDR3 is TGCGCCAGCAGCGCGGGAGGGTGGGGCACAGATACGCAGTATTTT.

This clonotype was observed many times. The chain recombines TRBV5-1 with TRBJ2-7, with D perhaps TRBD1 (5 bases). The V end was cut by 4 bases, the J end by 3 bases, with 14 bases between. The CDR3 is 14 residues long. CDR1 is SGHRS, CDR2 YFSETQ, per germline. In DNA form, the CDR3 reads TGCGCCAGCAGCGGGGTTCCGACAGACTACGAGCAGTACTTC. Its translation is CASSGVPTDYEQYF.